The clone carrying this T cell receptor beta chain showed up just a few times. Its antigen remains unidentified. The sample belongs to a study of T-cell reconstitution after alpha-beta-depleted transplantation in children. Study-level results: T-cell counts and diversity at one year following transplant were attributed mainly to newly produced T cells.

During its preparation, the TCRbeta library received unique molecular identifiers. Each CDR3 protein is one row after TCRdb ran MiXCR on the PCR reads. This table has a few hundred thousand distinct CDR3 sequences, 20% to 30% appearing once. The source is a female patient younger than 10 who had a stem cell transplant for congenital amegakaryocytic thrombocytopenia, so the T cells may come from the graft donor. The material sequenced was PBMCs, mostly from graft donor cells, taken 360 days after TCRalphabeta/CD19-depleted stem cell transplant.

CDR3: CASSLAGGNTIYF. CDR3 bases: TGCGCCAGCAGCTTGGCCGGGGGAAACACCATATATTTT. The chain recombines TRBV5-1 with TRBJ1-3; D not certain. CDR3 length: 13 amino acids. CDR1 is SGHRS and CDR2 is YFSETQ in the germline V gene. V was clipped by 0 bases and J by 4 bases, with 5 bases between them.